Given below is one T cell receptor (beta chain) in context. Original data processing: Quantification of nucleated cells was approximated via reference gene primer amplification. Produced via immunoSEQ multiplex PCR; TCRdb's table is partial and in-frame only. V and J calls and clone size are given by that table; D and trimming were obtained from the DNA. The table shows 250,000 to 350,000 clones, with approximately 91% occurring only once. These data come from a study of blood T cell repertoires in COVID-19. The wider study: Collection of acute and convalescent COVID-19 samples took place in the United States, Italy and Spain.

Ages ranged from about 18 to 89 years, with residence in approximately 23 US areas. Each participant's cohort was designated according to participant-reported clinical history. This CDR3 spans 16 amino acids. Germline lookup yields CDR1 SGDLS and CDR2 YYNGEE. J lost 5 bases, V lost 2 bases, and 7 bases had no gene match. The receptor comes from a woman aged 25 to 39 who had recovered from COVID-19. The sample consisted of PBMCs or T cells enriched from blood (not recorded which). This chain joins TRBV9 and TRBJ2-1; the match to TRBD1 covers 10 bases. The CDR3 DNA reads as TGTGCCAGCAGCGTTTTCGGGACAGGGGTTAACAATGAGCAGTTCTTC. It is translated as CASSVFGTGVNNEQFF. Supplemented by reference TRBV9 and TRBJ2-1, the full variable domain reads DSGVTQTPKHLITATGQRVTLRCSPRSGDLSVYWYQQSLDQGLQFLIQYYNGEERAKGNILERFSAQQFPDLHSELNLSSLELGDSALYFCASSVFGTGVNNEQFFGPGTRLTVL.